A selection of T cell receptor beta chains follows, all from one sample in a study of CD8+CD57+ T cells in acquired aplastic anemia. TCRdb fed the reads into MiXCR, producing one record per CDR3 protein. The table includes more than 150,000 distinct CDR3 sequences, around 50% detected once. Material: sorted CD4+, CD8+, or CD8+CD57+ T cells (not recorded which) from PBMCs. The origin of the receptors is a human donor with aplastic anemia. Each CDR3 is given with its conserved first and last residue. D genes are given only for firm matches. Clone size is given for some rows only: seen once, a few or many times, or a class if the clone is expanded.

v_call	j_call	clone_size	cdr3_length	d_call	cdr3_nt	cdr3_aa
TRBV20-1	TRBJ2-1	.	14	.	TGCAGTGCTAGAGAAGAGGTGTTCTACAGTGAGCAGTTCTTC	CSAREEVFYSEQFF
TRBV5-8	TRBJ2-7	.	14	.	TGTGCCAGCAGCTCCGGGACAGGACTAGACGAGCAGTACTTC	CASSSGTGLDEQYF
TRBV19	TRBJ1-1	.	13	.	TGTGCCAGTAGTATAAACGGATACACTGAAGCTTTCTTT	CASSINGYTEAFF
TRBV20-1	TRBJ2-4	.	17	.	TGCAGTGCTAGACCTCGGGGGGCAGCACAACTAAAAAACATTCAGTACTTC	CSARPRGAAQLKNIQYF
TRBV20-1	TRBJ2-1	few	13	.	TGCAGTGCTCCCGCATCGGACTACAATGAGCAGTTCTTC	CSAPASDYNEQFF
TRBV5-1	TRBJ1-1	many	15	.	TGCGCCAGCTCCTGGAGGGGGGGGCAGGAGGGTGAAGCTTTCTTT	CASSWRGGQEGEAFF
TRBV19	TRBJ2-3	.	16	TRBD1	TGTGCCAGTAGTCCCCTCCCGGGACAGGGAACAGATACGCAGTATTTT	CASSPLPGQGTDTQYF
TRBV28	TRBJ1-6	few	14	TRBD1	TGTGCCAGCAGTGTAGACAGGGGATACGCACCCCTCCACTTT	CASSVDRGYAPLHF
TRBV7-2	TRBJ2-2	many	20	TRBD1	TGTGCCAGCAGCTTACCGATCCGACAGGGTATGGGGTCGAACACCGGGGAGCTGTTTTTT	CASSLPIRQGMGSNTGELFF
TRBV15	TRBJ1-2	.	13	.	TGTGCCACCAGCAGAGATCCCAACTATGGCTACACCTTC	CATSRDPNYGYTF
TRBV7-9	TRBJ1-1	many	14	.	TGTGCCAGCAGCCCGGACCCCATGAACACTGAAGCTTTCTTT	CASSPDPMNTEAFF
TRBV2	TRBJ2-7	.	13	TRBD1	TGTGCCATCACAGGGGTTAGCGCCTACGAGCAGTACTTC	CAITGVSAYEQYF
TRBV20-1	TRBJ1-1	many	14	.	TGCAGTGCTAGAGACCCTACAAAGAACACTGAAGCTTTCTTT	CSARDPTKNTEAFF
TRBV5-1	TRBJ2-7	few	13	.	TGCGCCAGCAGTCCCTTGTTAGTGGGCGAGCAGTACTTC	CASSPLLVGEQYF
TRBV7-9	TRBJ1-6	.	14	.	TGTGCCAGCAGCTTCGACAGCCATAATTCACCCCTCCACTTT	CASSFDSHNSPLHF
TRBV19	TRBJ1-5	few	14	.	TGTGCCAGTAGTATGACAGGACGCAATCAGCCCCAGCATTTT	CASSMTGRNQPQHF
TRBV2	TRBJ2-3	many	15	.	TGTGCCAGCAGTAAGCCGGACGGAAGCACAGATACGCAGTATTTT	CASSKPDGSTDTQYF
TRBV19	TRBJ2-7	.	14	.	TGTGCCACCTCGGAGACAGGGCGGGGCTACGAGCAGTACTTC	CATSETGRGYEQYF
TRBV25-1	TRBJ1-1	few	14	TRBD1	TGTGCCAGCAGTGGGCAGACAGGGGGCACTGAAGCTTTCTTT	CASSGQTGGTEAFF
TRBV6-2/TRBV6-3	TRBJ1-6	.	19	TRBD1	TGTGCCAGCAGTTACTCCGACAGGGCCGCGGGCTCCTATAATTCACCCCTCCACTTT	CASSYSDRAAGSYNSPLHF
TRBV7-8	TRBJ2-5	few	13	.	TGTGCCTCGGGGCCAGGGTACCAAGAGACCCAGTACTTC	CASGPGYQETQYF
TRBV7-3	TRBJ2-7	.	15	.	TGTGCCAGCAGCTTAAGGGACGGGGGATCCTACGAGCAGTACTTC	CASSLRDGGSYEQYF
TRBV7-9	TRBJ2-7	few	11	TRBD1	TGTGCCAGCAGTTACAGGGGCGAGCAGTACTTC	CASSYRGEQYF
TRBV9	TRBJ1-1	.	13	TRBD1	TGTGCCAGCAGCGCCACGACAGGGACGAAAGCTTTCTTT	CASSATTGTKAFF
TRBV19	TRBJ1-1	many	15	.	TGTGCCAGTAGTATCGAGGGACGTATGAACACTGAAGCTTTCTTT	CASSIEGRMNTEAFF
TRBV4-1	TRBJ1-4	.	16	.	TGCGCCAGCAGCCAAGATCTGGGCGGTACTGATGAAAAACTGTTTTTT	CASSQDLGGTDEKLFF
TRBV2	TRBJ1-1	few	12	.	TGTGCCAGCAGGGGACCTGACACTGAAGCTTTCTTT	CASRGPDTEAFF
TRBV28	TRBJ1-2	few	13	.	TGTGCCAGCAGTAGGGACGGCTGGGAGGGCTACACCTTC	CASSRDGWEGYTF
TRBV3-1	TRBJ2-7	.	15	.	TGTGCCAGCAGCCAAGATTACATTTTCGGCTACGAGCAGTACTTC	CASSQDYIFGYEQYF
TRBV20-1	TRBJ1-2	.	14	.	TGCAGTGCTGCGCAGGGGAGGGGCTACTATGGCTACACCTTC	CSAAQGRGYYGYTF
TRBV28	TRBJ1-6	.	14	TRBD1	TGTGCCAGCAGTCGACAGGGGGATTATTCACCCCTCCACTTT	CASSRQGDYSPLHF
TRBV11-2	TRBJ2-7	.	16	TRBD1	TGTGCCAGCAGTTCTAGGGTAGGACAGGGCACCTACGAGCAGTACTTC	CASSSRVGQGTYEQYF
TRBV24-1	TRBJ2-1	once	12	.	TGTGCCACCAGTGACCGGGCAGGTGAGCAGTTCTTC	CATSDRAGEQFF
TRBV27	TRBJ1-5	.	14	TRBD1	TGTGCCAGCAGAAGGACAGGGGTGGATCAGCCCCAGCATTTT	CASRRTGVDQPQHF
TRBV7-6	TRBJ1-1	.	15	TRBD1	TGTGCCAGCAGCCCGATCGACAGGGGCGACACTGAAGCTTTCTTT	CASSPIDRGDTEAFF
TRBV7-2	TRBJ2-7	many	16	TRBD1	TGTGCCAGCAGCTTAATTTACGCGGACAGGGGTCACGAGCAGTACTTC	CASSLIYADRGHEQYF
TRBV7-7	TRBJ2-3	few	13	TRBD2	TGTGCTAGAGGGACTAGCGGCACAGATACGCAGTATTTT	CARGTSGTDTQYF